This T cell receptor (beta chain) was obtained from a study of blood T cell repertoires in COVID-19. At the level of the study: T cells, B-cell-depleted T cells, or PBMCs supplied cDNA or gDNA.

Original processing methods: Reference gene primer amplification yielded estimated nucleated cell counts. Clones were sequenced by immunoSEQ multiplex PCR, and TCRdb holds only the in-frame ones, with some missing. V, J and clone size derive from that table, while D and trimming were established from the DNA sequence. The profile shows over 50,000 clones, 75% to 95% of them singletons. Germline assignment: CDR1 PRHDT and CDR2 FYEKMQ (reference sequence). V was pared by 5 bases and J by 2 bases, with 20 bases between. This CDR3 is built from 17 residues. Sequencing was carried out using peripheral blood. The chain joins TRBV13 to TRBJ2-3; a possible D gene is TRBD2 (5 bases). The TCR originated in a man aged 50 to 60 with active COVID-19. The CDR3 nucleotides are TGTGCCAGCAGCCCAGACACCCTCCTCGGGGTCACAGATACGCAGTATTTT. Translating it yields CASSPDTLLGVTDTQYF.